Included here is one TCR beta chain sequence, with context. Its antigen is not identified. Libraries were prepared by immunoSEQ multiplex PCR; TCRdb keeps only in-frame clonotypes and omits some of them. The sample has about 2 million clones; roughly 94% are singletons. This record belongs to a study of shared clonotypes between healthy human individuals. Regarding the study as a whole: Despite large depth, sorted-subset datasets appeared incompletely sequenced. It was the few donors that limited the genetic and exposure-history diversity represented. Generation probabilities of non-shared clonotypes were lower (relative to those shared by all four donors). It was only blood that was sampled, and tissue repertoires likely differ.

CD45RO-negative CD8 cells positively selected for CCR7 made up the naive population, which excluded terminally differentiated effector memory CD45RA+ cells. V shed 4 bases, J shed 7 bases, and the junction held 11 bases outside the gene matches. The CDR3 is 17 residues long. The germline CDR1 and CDR2 sequences are LGHNA and YNFKEQ. The receptor's source is a man younger than 35 in good health. The J gene is TRBJ1-4, the V gene TRBV4-2; 11 bases align to TRBD1. The specimen was naive CD8+ T cells sorted from blood. The CDR3: CASSPGQGAEGGEKLFF. The CDR3 coding sequence is TGTGCCAGCAGCCCTGGACAGGGGGCAGAGGGCGGTGAAAAACTGTTTTTT.